The TCR beta chain under discussion was sequenced for a study of CD8+ T cells in alopecia areata. Treatment in this sample: oral pan-JAK inhibitor, 5-10 mg twice daily. Punch biopsies of lesional scalp, plus peripheral blood, were taken from alopecia areata patients. The CDR3 covers 12 residues. Germline V CDR1 and CDR2: MNHEY, SMNVEV (reference sequence). Trimming took off 0 bases at V and 4 bases at J, with 4 bases between the two ends. This clone appeared a few times. Other nucleotide sequences from this sample produce the same CDR3. Reverse transcription of extracted RNA yielded cDNA, which provided the sequencing template. Sequencing was performed with immunoSEQ multiplex PCR; in TCRdb, only in-frame clones are kept and a portion is missing. The sample shows some 110,000 clones, 58% of them seen only once.

Sample: CD8+ T cells sorted from blood, taken at week 4, from a patient treated with tofacitinib. This clonotype was obtained from a human donor with alopecia areata. This sequence joins TRBV27 and TRBJ2-7; D is undetermined. The CDR3 loop is CASSLSGYEQYF. The CDR3 DNA reads TGTGCCAGCAGTTTATCCGGGTACGAGCAGTACTTC.